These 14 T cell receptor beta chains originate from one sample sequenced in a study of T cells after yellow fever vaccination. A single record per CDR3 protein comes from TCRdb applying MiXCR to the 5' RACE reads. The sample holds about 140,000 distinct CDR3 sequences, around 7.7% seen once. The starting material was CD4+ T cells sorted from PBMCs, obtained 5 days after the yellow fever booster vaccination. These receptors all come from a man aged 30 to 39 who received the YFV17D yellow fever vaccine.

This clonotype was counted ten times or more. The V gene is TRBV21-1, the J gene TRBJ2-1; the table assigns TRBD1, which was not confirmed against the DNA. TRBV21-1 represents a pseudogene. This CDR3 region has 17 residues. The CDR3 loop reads CASSKVLPEGGTREQFF. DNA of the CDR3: TGTGCCAGCAGCAAAGTCCTCCCTGAAGGGGGGACGAGGGAGCAGTTCTTC.

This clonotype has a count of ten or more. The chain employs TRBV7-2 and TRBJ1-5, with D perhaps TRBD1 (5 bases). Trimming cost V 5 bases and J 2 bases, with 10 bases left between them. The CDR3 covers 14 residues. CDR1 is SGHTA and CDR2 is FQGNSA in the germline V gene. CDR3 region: CASSQGIGNQPQHF. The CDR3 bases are TGTGCCAGCAGCCAGGGAATAGGCAATCAGCCCCAGCATTTT. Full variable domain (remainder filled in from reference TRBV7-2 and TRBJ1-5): GAGVSQSPSNKVTEKGKDVELRCDPISGHTALYWYRQSLGQGLEFLIYFQGNSAPDKSGLPSDRFSAERTGGSVSTLTIQRTQQEDSAVYLCASSQGIGNQPQHFGDGTRLSIL.

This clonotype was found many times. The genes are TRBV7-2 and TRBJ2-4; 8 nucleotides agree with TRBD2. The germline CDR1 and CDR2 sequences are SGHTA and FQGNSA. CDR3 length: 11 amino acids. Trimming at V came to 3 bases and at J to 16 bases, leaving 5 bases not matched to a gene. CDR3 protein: CASSFAGGYYF. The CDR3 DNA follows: TGTGCCAGCAGCTTTGCGGGAGGATACTACTTC.

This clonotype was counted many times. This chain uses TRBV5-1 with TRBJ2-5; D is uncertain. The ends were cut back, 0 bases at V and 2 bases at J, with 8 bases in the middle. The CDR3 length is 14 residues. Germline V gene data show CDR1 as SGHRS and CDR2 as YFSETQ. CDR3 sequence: CASSLAKGQETQYF. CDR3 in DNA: TGCGCCAGCAGCTTGGCCAAGGGACAAGAGACCCAGTACTTC.

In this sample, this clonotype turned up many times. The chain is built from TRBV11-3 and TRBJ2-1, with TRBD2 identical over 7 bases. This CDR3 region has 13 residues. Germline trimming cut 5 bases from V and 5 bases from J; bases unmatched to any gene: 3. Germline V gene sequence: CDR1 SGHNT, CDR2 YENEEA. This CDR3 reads CASSRGTNNEQFF. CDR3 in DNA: TGTGCCAGCAGCCGCGGGACTAACAATGAGCAGTTCTTC.

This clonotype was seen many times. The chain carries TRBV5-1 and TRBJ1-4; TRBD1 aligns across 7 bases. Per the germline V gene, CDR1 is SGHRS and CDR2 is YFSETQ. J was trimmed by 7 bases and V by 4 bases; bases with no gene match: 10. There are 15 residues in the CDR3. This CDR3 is CASSPYTGEAEKLFF. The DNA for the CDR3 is TGCGCCAGCAGCCCCTACACAGGGGAGGCTGAAAAACTGTTTTTT.

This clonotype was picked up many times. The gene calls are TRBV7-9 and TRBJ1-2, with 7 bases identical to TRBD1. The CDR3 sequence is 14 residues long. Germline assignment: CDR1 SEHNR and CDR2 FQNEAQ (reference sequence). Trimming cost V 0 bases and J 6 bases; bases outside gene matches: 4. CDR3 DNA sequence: TGTGCCAGCAGCTTAGCAGGGGGCGACCATGGCTACACCTTC. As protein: CASSLAGGDHGYTF. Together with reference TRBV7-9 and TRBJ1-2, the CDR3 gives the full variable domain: DTGVSQNPRHKITKRGQNVTFRCDPISEHNRLYWYRQTLGQGPEFLTYFQNEAQLEKSRLLSDRFSAERPKGSFSTLEIQRTEQGDSAMYLCASSLAGGDHGYTFGSGTRLTVV.

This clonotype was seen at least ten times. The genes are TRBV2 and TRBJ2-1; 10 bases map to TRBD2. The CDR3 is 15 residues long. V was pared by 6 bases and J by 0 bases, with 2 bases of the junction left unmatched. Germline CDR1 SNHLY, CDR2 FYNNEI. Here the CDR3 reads CASRGLAASYNEQFF. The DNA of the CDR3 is TGTGCCAGCAGAGGACTAGCGGCCTCCTACAATGAGCAGTTCTTC.

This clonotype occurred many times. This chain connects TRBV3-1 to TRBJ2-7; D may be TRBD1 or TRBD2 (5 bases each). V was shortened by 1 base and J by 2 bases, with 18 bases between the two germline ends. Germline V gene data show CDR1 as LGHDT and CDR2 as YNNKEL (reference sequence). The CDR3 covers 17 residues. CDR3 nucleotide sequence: TGTGCCAGCAGCCAAGTAACCTCCGGGACGGGCGCCTACGAGCAGTACTTC. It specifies CASSQVTSGTGAYEQYF.

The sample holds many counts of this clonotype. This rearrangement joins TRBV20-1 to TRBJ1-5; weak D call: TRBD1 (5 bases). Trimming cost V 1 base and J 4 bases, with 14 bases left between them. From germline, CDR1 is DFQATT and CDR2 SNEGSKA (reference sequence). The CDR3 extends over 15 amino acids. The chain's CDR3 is CSARAPGTVNQPQHF. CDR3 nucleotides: TGCAGTGCTAGAGCCCCCGGGACGGTTAATCAGCCCCAGCATTTT.

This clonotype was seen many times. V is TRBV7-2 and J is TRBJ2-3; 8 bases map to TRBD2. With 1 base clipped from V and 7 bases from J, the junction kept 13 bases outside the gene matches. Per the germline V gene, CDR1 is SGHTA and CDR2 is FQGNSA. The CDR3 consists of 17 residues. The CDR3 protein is CASSLVGAGGMRNTQYF. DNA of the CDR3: TGTGCCAGCAGCTTAGTGGGGGCGGGAGGAATGCGAAATACGCAGTATTTT.

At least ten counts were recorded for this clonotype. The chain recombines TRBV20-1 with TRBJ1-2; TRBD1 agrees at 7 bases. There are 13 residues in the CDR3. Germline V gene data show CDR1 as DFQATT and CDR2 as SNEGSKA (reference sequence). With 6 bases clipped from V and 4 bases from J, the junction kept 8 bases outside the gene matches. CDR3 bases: TGCAGTGCATGGGACAGCCTTTCCTATGGCTACACCTTC. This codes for CSAWDSLSYGYTF.

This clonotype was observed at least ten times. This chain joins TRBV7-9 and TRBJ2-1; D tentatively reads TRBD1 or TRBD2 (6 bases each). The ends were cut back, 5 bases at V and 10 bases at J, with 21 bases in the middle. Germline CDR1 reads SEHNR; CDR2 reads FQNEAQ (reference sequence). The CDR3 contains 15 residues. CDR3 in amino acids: CASSPSGALRGEQFF. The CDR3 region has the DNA TGTGCCAGCAGCCCATCGGGGGCTCTCCGTGGGGAGCAGTTCTTC.

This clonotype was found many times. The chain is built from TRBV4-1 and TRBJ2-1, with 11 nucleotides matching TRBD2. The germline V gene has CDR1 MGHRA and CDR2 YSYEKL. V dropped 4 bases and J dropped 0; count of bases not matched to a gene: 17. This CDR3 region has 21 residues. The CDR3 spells CASSRGTVQLAGVASYNEQFF. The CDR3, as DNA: TGCGCCAGCAGCCGAGGAACGGTTCAACTAGCGGGAGTCGCCTCCTACAATGAGCAGTTCTTC.